A selection of T cell receptor beta chains follows, all from one sample in a study of vaccination and CD4 T cells after COVID-19. One entry per CDR3 protein results from TCRdb running MiXCR on the PCR reads. This table holds approximately 11,000 distinct CDR3 sequences, about 28% found once. No antigen is known for these receptors. Source material: CD4+ T cells from blood, cultured in vitro. These receptors were obtained from a human donor who had recovered from COVID-19. CDR3s include the opening cysteine and the closing phenylalanine or tryptophan. Fields, in order: J gene, V gene, clone size, D gene, CDR3 DNA, CDR3 protein. A D gene is named only where the DNA matches it firmly. Not every row has a clone size; where given, it reads once, few, many or a size class.

j_gene: TRBJ2-7; v_gene: TRBV15; abundance: NA; d_gene: NA; CDR3nt: TGTGCCACCAGCATGGCTAGCAGCTCCTACGAGCAGTACTTC; CDR3aa: CATSMASSSYEQYF
j_gene: TRBJ1-1; v_gene: TRBV2; abundance: few; d_gene: TRBD1; CDR3nt: TGTGCCAGCAGTGGGATGACAGGGGATGAAGCTTTCTTT; CDR3aa: CASSGMTGDEAFF
j_gene: TRBJ2-1; v_gene: TRBV2; abundance: few; d_gene: NA; CDR3nt: TGTGCCAGCAGGGGCCGGGACTCCAATGAGCAGTTCTTC; CDR3aa: CASRGRDSNEQFF
j_gene: TRBJ1-5; v_gene: TRBV6-1; abundance: few; d_gene: NA; CDR3nt: TGTGCCAGCAGACCCGCGAGCAATCAGCCCCAGCATTTT; CDR3aa: CASRPASNQPQHF
j_gene: TRBJ1-6; v_gene: TRBV20-1; abundance: medium-sized; d_gene: NA; CDR3nt: TGCAGTGCCCCGCGGGACACTCAAGGGGCCCTCCACTTT; CDR3aa: CSAPRDTQGALHF
j_gene: TRBJ2-7; v_gene: TRBV20-1; abundance: NA; d_gene: TRBD1; CDR3nt: TGCAGTGCTAGTTCAGGGGGTACTCTCTACGAGCAGTACTTC; CDR3aa: CSASSGGTLYEQYF
j_gene: TRBJ2-1; v_gene: TRBV6-2/TRBV6-3; abundance: few; d_gene: NA; CDR3nt: TGTGCCAGCAGTCGGAGGGAGGAGCAGTTCTTC; CDR3aa: CASSRREEQFF
j_gene: TRBJ2-7; v_gene: TRBV6-1; abundance: NA; d_gene: NA; CDR3nt: TGTGCCAGCAAGGCCCGGGGCGGCTCCTACGAGCAGTACTTC; CDR3aa: CASKARGGSYEQYF
j_gene: TRBJ1-1; v_gene: TRBV29-1; abundance: NA; d_gene: NA; CDR3nt: TGCAGCGTGACGCGGGCAGGCCAGATCAGGGAAGCTTTCTTT; CDR3aa: CSVTRAGQIREAFF
j_gene: TRBJ1-2; v_gene: TRBV7-2; abundance: NA; d_gene: NA; CDR3nt: TGTGCCAGCAGCCCACCCATGGGGCATGGCTACACCTTC; CDR3aa: CASSPPMGHGYTF
j_gene: TRBJ1-1; v_gene: TRBV6-1; abundance: few; d_gene: TRBD1; CDR3nt: TGTGCCAGCAGCCAAACAGGGGATAGTTTGGCTTTCTTT; CDR3aa: CASSQTGDSLAFF
j_gene: TRBJ2-5; v_gene: TRBV20-1; abundance: few; d_gene: TRBD1; CDR3nt: TGCAGTGCAAACACGGACAGGGGTAGTGAGACCCAGTACTTC; CDR3aa: CSANTDRGSETQYF
j_gene: TRBJ2-7; v_gene: TRBV27; abundance: NA; d_gene: TRBD2; CDR3nt: TGTGCCAGTTTCGGACCAGCGGGAGGGGGATCCTACGAGCAGTACTTC; CDR3aa: CASFGPAGGGSYEQYF
j_gene: TRBJ2-5; v_gene: TRBV6-2/TRBV6-3; abundance: few; d_gene: NA; CDR3nt: TGTGCCAGCAGCCGGCTCCCCGGGGATGGAGAGACCCAGTACTTC; CDR3aa: CASSRLPGDGETQYF
j_gene: TRBJ2-7; v_gene: TRBV7-2; abundance: NA; d_gene: TRBD2; CDR3nt: TGTGCCAGCAGCCTAGAGGGTAGCGGGGGGGCTGGCGAGCAGTACTTC; CDR3aa: CASSLEGSGGAGEQYF
j_gene: TRBJ2-5; v_gene: TRBV7-2; abundance: NA; d_gene: NA; CDR3nt: TGTGCCAGCAGCTTATCGTCGGAGACCCAGTACTTC; CDR3aa: CASSLSSETQYF
j_gene: TRBJ1-1; v_gene: TRBV9; abundance: NA; d_gene: NA; CDR3nt: TGTGCCAGCAGCGTAGTGGGAGGCGGCACTGAAGCTTTCTTT; CDR3aa: CASSVVGGGTEAFF